These T cell receptor beta chains were read from a single sample in a study of blood T cell repertoires in COVID-19. Measured with immunoSEQ multiplex PCR; TCRdb has only the in-frame clones, and not every one. Of some 300,000 clones in the sample, roughly nine tenths were seen once. Material: peripheral blood. These receptors all stem from a man aged 18 to 29 with active or convalescent COVID-19. Each CDR3 is given with its conserved first and last residue. Each record gives: V gene, clone size, J gene, D gene, CDR3 DNA, CDR3 protein. A D gene is named only where the DNA matches it firmly. A clone size is listed for some rows: how often the clone was seen (once, few, many), or a class if it is expanded.

>TRBV28|NA|TRBJ1-3|NA
TGTGCCAGCAGTTTAGGGGGGGTTACTGGAAACACCATATATTTT
CASSLGGVTGNTIYF
>TRBV4-1|NA|TRBJ2-7|NA
TGCGCCAGCAGCCAAGAACCGCGCATGGCCTACGAGCAGTACTTC
CASSQEPRMAYEQYF
>TRBV9|NA|TRBJ2-1|NA
TGTGCCAGCAGCACCCACGTTCTAGACTACAATGAGCAGTTCTTC
CASSTHVLDYNEQFF
>TRBV10-3|NA|TRBJ2-3|TRBD1
TGTGCCATCAGTGGGGGGGACAGGCCCCGTGGAGATACGCAGTATTTT
CAISGGDRPRGDTQYF
>TRBV5-1|few|TRBJ2-7|NA
TGCGCCAGCAGCTTGGGAGGGATCTACGAGCAGTACTTC
CASSLGGIYEQYF
>TRBV20-1|NA|TRBJ1-1|NA
TGCAGTGCTCCCCAGAACACTGAAGCTTTCTTT
CSAPQNTEAFF
>TRBV10-3|NA|TRBJ2-2|NA
TGTGCCATCAGTGAGACACTCGGCGGGCTTGTCACCGGGGAGCTGTTTTTT
CAISETLGGLVTGELFF
>TRBV12-5|NA|TRBJ2-1|TRBD2
TGTGCTAGTGGTTTGGGGCCTGCTAGCGGGGCCTACAATGAGCAGTTCTTC
CASGLGPASGAYNEQFF
>TRBV3-1/TRBV3-2|NA|TRBJ2-7|TRBD2
TGTGCCAGGGGAGGGCGGCGGGGTCACGAGCAGTACTTC
CARGGRRGHEQYF
>TRBV3-1/TRBV3-2|NA|TRBJ2-5|NA
TGTGCCAGCAGGGGCGCGTTGGAGGGACAAGAGACCCAGTACTTC
CASRGALEGQETQYF
>TRBV6-6|few|TRBJ1-6|TRBD1
TGTGCCAGCAGCACAGGGGCATCTGGGGATTCACCCCTCCACTTT
CASSTGASGDSPLHF
>TRBV7-8|NA|TRBJ2-1|NA
TGTGCCAGCAGCTTAGCTTCAATGAGCTCCTACAATGAGCAGTTCTTC
CASSLASMSSYNEQFF
>TRBV6-5|few|TRBJ1-6|TRBD1
TGTGCCAGCAGTTACTCGTGGACAGGGGGTTCACCCCTCCACTTT
CASSYSWTGGSPLHF
>TRBV4-1|NA|TRBJ2-7|NA
TGCGCCAGCAGTCCGGACAGCTACGAGCAGTACTTC
CASSPDSYEQYF
>TRBV6-1|once|TRBJ2-7|TRBD2
TGTGCCAGCAGTGAGACGGGGACTAGAGGATTCGGAGTCTCCTACGAGCAGTACTTC
CASSETGTRGFGVSYEQYF
>TRBV9|NA|TRBJ1-2|NA
TGTGCCGGGGGGGTCAGTGGCTACACCTTC
CAGGVSGYTF
>TRBV29-1|NA|TRBJ1-6|TRBD1
TGCAGCGTAAAAACAGGGGCGGGTTCACCCCTCCACTTT
CSVKTGAGSPLHF
>TRBV9|NA|TRBJ1-2|NA
TGTGCCAGCAGACAGGGCTATGGCTACACCTTC
CASRQGYGYTF
>TRBV7-9|NA|TRBJ1-6|NA
TGTGCCAGCAGCTCATCAGGGCCCTCACCCCTCCACTTT
CASSSSGPSPLHF
>TRBV5-8|NA|TRBJ1-2|NA
TGTGCCAGCAGCTTGGCCACGACTGCCTATGGCTACACCTTC
CASSLATTAYGYTF
>TRBV4-1|NA|TRBJ2-7|NA
TGCGCCAGCAGCCAGTACGCGCCGATCTACGAGCAGTACTTC
CASSQYAPIYEQYF
>TRBV4-3|NA|TRBJ1-6|NA
TGCGCCAGCAGCCTGAGCAGGGGAAGGAGTAATTCACCCCTCCACTTT
CASSLSRGRSNSPLHF
>TRBV7-2|NA|TRBJ1-4|NA
TGTGCCAGCAGCTTACGGGTTGGCGGCGGCTCTAATGAAAAACTGTTTTTT
CASSLRVGGGSNEKLFF
>TRBV29-1|NA|TRBJ2-7|TRBD1
TGCAGCGTTGTAGGGACAGGTTACGAGCAGTACTTC
CSVVGTGYEQYF
>TRBV5-1|NA|TRBJ2-7|TRBD1
TGCGCCAGCAGCTTGGCCACGGGACAGGGACCCTACGAGCAGTACTTC
CASSLATGQGPYEQYF
>TRBV27|NA|TRBJ2-7|TRBD2
TGTGCCAGCAGTCTTGGACTAGCGGCCCCCTACGAGCAGTACTTC
CASSLGLAAPYEQYF
>TRBV27|NA|TRBJ2-3|TRBD2
TGTGCCAGCAGAAATCTAGCGGGAGTTTTTACAGATACGCAGTATTTT
CASRNLAGVFTDTQYF
>TRBV6-1|NA|TRBJ1-5|TRBD1
TGTGCCAGCAGTGCCGACAGGGTGGGGAGCAATCAGCCCCAGCATTTT
CASSADRVGSNQPQHF
>TRBV4-1|NA|TRBJ1-4|TRBD1
TGCGCCAGCAGCCGGGGGACAGGGGGTGTGGGTGAAAAACTGTTTTTT
CASSRGTGGVGEKLFF
>TRBV19|NA|TRBJ1-2|NA
TGTGCCAGTAGTACCCTACAGGTGGGAGGCTACACCTTC
CASSTLQVGGYTF
>TRBV28|NA|TRBJ2-7|TRBD1
TGTGCCAGCAGTTTGCCCGGGACAGGGATATACGAGCAGTACTTC
CASSLPGTGIYEQYF
>TRBV5-4|NA|TRBJ2-5|NA
TGTGCCAGCACCAGTGGAGGGTTGCTGGAGACCCAGTACTTC
CASTSGGLLETQYF
>TRBV6-1|NA|TRBJ1-5|NA
TGTGCCAGCAGTGAAAACAGGGAGCAGCCCCAGCATTTT
CASSENREQPQHF
>TRBV7-2|NA|TRBJ2-5|NA
TGTGCCAGCAGCGAGACTCCGACGCAAGAGACCCAGTACTTC
CASSETPTQETQYF
>TRBV28|NA|TRBJ1-2|NA
TGTGCCAGCAGTTTATTATGGCAGGGTGGTGGCTACACCTTC
CASSLLWQGGGYTF
>TRBV9|few|TRBJ1-2|NA
TGTGCCAGCAGCGTAGCTTTGCAGGGTAGAAACTATGGCTACACCTTC
CASSVALQGRNYGYTF
>TRBV21-1|once|TRBJ2-7|NA
TGTGCCAGCAGCAAAGGCTCGACTCGATACCAGTACGAGCAGTACTTC
CASSKGSTRYQYEQYF
>TRBV10-3|NA|TRBJ2-1|TRBD2
TGTGCCATTCGGGGGGGCTCGGGCAATGAGCAGTTCTTC
CAIRGGSGNEQFF
>TRBV11-2|NA|TRBJ2-1|NA
TGTGCCAGCAGCTTAGTGGCTAGCTTCAATGAGCAGTTCTTC
CASSLVASFNEQFF
>TRBV4-1|NA|TRBJ2-4|TRBD2
TGCGCCAGCAGCCCGGGAAGACTAGCGGGGCCCAAAAACATTCAGTACTTC
CASSPGRLAGPKNIQYF
>TRBV20-1|NA|TRBJ1-5|NA
TGCAGTGCTAGTAATGGGCAGGGGCAGCCCCAGCATTTT
CSASNGQGQPQHF
>TRBV7-8|NA|TRBJ2-1|TRBD2
TGTGCCAGCAGCTTAACTAGCGGGAGTTCTAATGAGCAGTTCTTC
CASSLTSGSSNEQFF
>TRBV24-1|few|TRBJ2-1|TRBD2
TGTGCCACCAGTGATCCCCGACTAGCGGATTACAATGAGCAGTTCTTC
CATSDPRLADYNEQFF
>TRBV7-2|NA|TRBJ2-3|TRBD2
TGTGCCAGCAGCAACTTGGGACTAGCGTTGAATACGCAGTATTTT
CASSNLGLALNTQYF
>TRBV14|NA|TRBJ1-1|TRBD1
TGTGCCAGCAGCCAACTCCTCGGACAGGTTGAAGCTTTCTTT
CASSQLLGQVEAFF
>TRBV7-3|NA|TRBJ2-5|TRBD1
TGTGCCAGCAGCTTAAGCGGCAGGGGGGAGACCCAGTACTTC
CASSLSGRGETQYF
>TRBV7-2|NA|TRBJ2-3|TRBD2
TGTGCCAGCAGCCGCAACCGCGGGGGGGCAGATACGCAGTATTTT
CASSRNRGGADTQYF
>TRBV29-1|NA|TRBJ1-1|NA
TGCACCACATCGGACCCGGACTTTGAAGCTTTCTTT
CTTSDPDFEAFF
>TRBV19|NA|TRBJ2-3|NA
TGTGCCAGTAGTATAGATTACGCTGTTTACAGCCCGGATACGCAGTATTTT
CASSIDYAVYSPDTQYF